This T cell receptor (beta chain) was documented in a study of identical twins. Germline V gene data show CDR1 as LGHDT and CDR2 as YNNKEL (reference sequence). The CDR3 sequence is 17 residues long. The V gene end was trimmed by 4 bases and the J gene end by 2 bases; junction bases not matched to a gene: 11. TCRdb independently ran MiXCR on the 5' RACE reads; one entry per CDR3 protein. The sample has under 1 million distinct CDR3 sequences, around an eighth seen once. This sample was also put to use in a study of yellow fever vaccine responses in identical twins.

This clonotype was obtained from a woman under 30 in good health. Specimen: PBMCs. The J gene is TRBJ2-5, the V gene TRBV3-1; the match to TRBD2 covers 9 bases. The CDR3 region is CASSRSGSSSRQETQYF. The DNA for the CDR3 is TGTGCCAGCAGCCGTAGCGGGAGTTCGTCGAGACAAGAGACCCAGTACTTC.